This T cell receptor beta chain comes out of a study of patients and donors after allogeneic stem cell transplantation. Germline V gene data show CDR1 as SGHRS and CDR2 as YFSETQ. The CDR3 extends over 14 amino acids. The V end was cut by 2 bases, the J end by 8 bases, with 11 bases between. TCRdb re-analysed the RT-PCR reads in MiXCR, keeping a single row per CDR3 protein. The table includes about 160,000 distinct CDR3 sequences, approximately 25% detected once. V and J are TRBV5-1 and TRBJ1-6; D gene ambiguous. Sequencing was carried out using blood, either unsorted or a sorted T cell fraction (not recorded which). The sequence derives from a human donor who was either an allogeneic HSCT recipient or a stem cell or donor lymphocyte infusion donor (not recorded which). It is not recorded whose cells these are; they may come from a transplant donor. The CDR3 DNA follows: TGCGCCAGCAGCTTAACGGCCAGGTATTCACCCCTCCACTTT. Amino acids: CASSLTARYSPLHF.